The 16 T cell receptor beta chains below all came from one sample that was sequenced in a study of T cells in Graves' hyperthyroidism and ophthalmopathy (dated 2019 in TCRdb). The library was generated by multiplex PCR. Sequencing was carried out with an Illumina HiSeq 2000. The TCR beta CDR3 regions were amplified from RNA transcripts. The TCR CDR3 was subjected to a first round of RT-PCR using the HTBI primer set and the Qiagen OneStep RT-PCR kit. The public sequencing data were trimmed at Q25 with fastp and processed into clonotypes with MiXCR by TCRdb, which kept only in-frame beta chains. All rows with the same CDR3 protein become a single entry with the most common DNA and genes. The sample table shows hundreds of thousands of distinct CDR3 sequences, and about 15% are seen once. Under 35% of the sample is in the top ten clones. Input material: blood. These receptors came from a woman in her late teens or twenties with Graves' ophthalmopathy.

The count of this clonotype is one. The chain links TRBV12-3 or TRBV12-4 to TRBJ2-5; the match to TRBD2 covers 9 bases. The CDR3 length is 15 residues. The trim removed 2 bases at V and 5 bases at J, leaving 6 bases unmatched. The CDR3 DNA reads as TGTGCCAGCAGTTTAAGTAGCGGGAGCCTGGAGACCCAGTACTTC. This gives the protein CASSLSSGSLETQYF.

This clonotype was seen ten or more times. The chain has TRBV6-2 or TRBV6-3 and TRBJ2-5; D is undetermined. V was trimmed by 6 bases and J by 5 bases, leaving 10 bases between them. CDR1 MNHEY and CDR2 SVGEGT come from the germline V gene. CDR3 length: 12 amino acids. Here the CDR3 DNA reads TGTGCCAGCAGACTGGGTCTCGAGACCCAGTACTTC. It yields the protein CASRLGLETQYF.

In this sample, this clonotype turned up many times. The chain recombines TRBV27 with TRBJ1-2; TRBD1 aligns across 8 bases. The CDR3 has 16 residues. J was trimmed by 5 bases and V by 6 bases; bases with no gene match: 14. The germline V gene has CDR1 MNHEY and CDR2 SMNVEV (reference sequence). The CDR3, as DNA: TGTGCCAGCAGGGAGACAGGGGTCGGGTATCCATATGGCTACACCTTC. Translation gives CASRETGVGYPYGYTF.

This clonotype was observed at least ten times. The CDR3 sequence: CASSERQGWSGELFF. CDR3 DNA: TGTGCCAGCAGCGAACGACAGGGTTGGTCCGGGGAGCTGTTTTTT. This chain links TRBV9 with TRBJ2-2; 7 bases are shared with TRBD1. The V segment lost 3 bases and the J segment 6 bases; nucleotides outside the gene matches: 8. The length of the CDR3 is 15 residues. The germline CDR1 and CDR2 sequences are SGDLS and YYNGEE.

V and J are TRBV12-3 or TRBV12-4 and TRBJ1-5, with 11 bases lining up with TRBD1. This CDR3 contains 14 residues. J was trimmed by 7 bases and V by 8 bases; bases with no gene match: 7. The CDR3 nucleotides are TGTGCCAGCTCCGGGACAGGGGGTTCCCAGCCCCAGCATTTT. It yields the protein CASSGTGGSQPQHF.

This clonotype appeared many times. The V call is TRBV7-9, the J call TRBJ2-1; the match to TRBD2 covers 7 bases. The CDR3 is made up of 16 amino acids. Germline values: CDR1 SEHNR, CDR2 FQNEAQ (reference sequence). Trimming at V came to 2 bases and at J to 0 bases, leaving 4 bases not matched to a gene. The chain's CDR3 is CASSLSGGNSYNEQFF. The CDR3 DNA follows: TGTGCCAGCAGCTTATCCGGGGGGAACTCCTACAATGAGCAGTTCTTC. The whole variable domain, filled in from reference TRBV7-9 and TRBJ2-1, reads DTGVSQNPRHKITKRGQNVTFRCDPISEHNRLYWYRQTLGQGPEFLTYFQNEAQLEKSRLLSDRFSAERPKGSFSTLEIQRTEQGDSAMYLCASSLSGGNSYNEQFFGPGTRLTVL.

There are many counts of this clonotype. The chain's CDR3 is CASSFSPPGLAASRNNEQFF. DNA of the CDR3: TGTGCCAGCAGTTTTAGCCCCCCCGGACTAGCGGCCTCGAGAAACAATGAGCAGTTCTTC. The chain uses TRBV27 and TRBJ2-1; 10 bases fit TRBD2. J was trimmed by 5 bases and V by 3 bases; bases with no gene match: 19. The CDR3 extends over 20 amino acids. Germline V gene lookup returns CDR1 MNHEY and CDR2 SMNVEV (reference sequence).

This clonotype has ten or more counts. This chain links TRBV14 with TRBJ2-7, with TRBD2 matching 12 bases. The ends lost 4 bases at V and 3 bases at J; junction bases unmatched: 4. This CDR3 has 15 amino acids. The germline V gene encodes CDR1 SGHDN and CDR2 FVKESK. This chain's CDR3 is CASSPWTSGVYEQYF. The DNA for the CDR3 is TGTGCCAGCAGCCCTTGGACTAGCGGGGTCTACGAGCAGTACTTC.

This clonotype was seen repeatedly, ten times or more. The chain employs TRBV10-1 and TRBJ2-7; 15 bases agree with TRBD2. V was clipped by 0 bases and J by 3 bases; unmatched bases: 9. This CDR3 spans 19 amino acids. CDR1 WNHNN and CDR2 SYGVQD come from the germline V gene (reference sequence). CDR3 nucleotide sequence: TGCGCCAGCAGTGAGTCAGGACTAGCGGGGGGGCCTAGCGGCTACGAGCAGTACTTC. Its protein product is CASSESGLAGGPSGYEQYF.

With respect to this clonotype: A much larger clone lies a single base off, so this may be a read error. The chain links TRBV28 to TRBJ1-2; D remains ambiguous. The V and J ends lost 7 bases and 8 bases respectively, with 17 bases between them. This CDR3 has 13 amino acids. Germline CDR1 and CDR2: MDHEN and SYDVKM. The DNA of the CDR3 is TGTGCCAGCACCACAACTTTTATGAGGGGCTACACCTTC. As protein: CASTTTFMRGYTF.

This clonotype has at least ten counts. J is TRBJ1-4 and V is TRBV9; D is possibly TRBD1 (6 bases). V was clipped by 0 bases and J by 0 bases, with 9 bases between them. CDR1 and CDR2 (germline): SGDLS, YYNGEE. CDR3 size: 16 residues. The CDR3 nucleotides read TGTGCCAGCAGCGTAGACGGACAGCCAACTAATGAAAAACTGTTTTTT. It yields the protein CASSVDGQPTNEKLFF. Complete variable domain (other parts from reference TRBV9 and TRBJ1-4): DSGVTQTPKHLITATGQRVTLRCSPRSGDLSVYWYQQSLDQGLQFLIQYYNGEERAKGNILERFSAQQFPDLHSELNLSSLELGDSALYFCASSVDGQPTNEKLFFGSGTQLSVL.

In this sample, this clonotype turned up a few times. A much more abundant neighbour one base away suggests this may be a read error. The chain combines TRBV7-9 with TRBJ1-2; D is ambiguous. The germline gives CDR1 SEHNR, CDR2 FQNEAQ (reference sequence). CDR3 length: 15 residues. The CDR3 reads CACSFWPGINYGYTF. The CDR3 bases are TGTGCCTGCAGCTTTTGGCCGGGCATTAACTATGGCTACACCTTC.

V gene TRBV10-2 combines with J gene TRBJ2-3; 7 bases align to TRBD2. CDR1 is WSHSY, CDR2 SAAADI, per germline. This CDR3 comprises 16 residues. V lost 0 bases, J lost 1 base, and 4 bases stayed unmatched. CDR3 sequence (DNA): TGCGCCAGCAGTGAGTCGGGCGGGAGTGGCACAGATACGCAGTATTTT. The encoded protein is CASSESGGSGTDTQYF.

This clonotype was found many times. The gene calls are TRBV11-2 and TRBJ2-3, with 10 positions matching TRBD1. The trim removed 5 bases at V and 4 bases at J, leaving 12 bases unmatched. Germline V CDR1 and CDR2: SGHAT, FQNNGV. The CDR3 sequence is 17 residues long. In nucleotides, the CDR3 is TGTGCCAGCAGCCCAGGACAGGGGGTGATCTACGCAGATACGCAGTATTTT. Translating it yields CASSPGQGVIYADTQYF.

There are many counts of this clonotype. The CDR3 region is CASSQAPNRASGKPEQFF. DNA of the CDR3: TGTGCCAGCAGCCAAGCCCCTAATAGGGCTAGCGGGAAGCCTGAGCAGTTCTTC. The chain recombines TRBV3-1 with TRBJ2-1; 9 positions agree with TRBD2. J was trimmed by 9 bases and V by 1 base; bases with no gene match: 16. The CDR3 loop spans 18 amino acids. Germline V CDR1 and CDR2: LGHDT, YNNKEL (reference sequence).

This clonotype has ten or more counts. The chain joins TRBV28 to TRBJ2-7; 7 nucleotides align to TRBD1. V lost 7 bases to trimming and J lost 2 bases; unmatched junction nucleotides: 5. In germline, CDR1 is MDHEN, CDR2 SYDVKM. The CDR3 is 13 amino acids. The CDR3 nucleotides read TGTGCCAGCATTAGGACAGGTGCCTACGAGCAGTACTTC. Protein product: CASIRTGAYEQYF.